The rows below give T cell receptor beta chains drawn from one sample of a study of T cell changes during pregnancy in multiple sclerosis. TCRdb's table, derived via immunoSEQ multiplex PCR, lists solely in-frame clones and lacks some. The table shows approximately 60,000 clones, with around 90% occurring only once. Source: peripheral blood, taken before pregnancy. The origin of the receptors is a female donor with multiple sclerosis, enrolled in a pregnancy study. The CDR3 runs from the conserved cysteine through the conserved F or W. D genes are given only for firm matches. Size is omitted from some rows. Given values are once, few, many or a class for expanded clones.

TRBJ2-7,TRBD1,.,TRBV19,TGTGCCAGTAATACAGCGGACAGGGAAGCACCACAATACTTC,CASNTADREAPQYF
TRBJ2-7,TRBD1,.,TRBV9,TGTGCCAGCAGTGAAGGACAGGGGTTCTACGAGCAGTACTTC,CASSEGQGFYEQYF
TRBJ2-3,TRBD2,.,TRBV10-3,TGTGCCATCAGTGGCTCTAGCGGGGGAACGGATACGCAGTATTTT,CAISGSSGGTDTQYF
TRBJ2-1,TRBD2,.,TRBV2,TGTGCCAGCACCCGTTGGACTAGCGGAAGCTCCTACAATGAGCAGTTCTTC,CASTRWTSGSSYNEQFF
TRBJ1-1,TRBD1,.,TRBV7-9,TGTGCCAGCAGCTTGCTGGGACAGGGCACTGAAGCTTTCTTT,CASSLLGQGTEAFF
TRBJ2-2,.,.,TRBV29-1,TGCAGCGCCCAGTGGGGGGTAGCCGGGGAGCTGTTTTTT,CSAQWGVAGELFF
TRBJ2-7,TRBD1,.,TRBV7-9,TGTGCCAGCAGCTCCGACAGGGGGGTCGCCGAGCAGTACTTC,CASSSDRGVAEQYF
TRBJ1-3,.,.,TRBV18,TGTGCCAGCTCACCAGAGGTTCCAGGACTCTCTGGAAACACCATATATTTT,CASSPEVPGLSGNTIYF
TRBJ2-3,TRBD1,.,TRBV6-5,TGTGCCAGCAGGGCTAGAGGGACAGGGGGAGATACGCAGTATTTT,CASRARGTGGDTQYF
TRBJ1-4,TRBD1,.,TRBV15,TGTGCCACCAGCACGATACAGGGGGCAAGGGAAAAACTGTTTTTT,CATSTIQGAREKLFF
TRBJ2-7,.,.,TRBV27,TGTGCCAGCAGTCACCGGGACTCCCCGACCGCAACCTACGAGCAGTACTTC,CASSHRDSPTATYEQYF
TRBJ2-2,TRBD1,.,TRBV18,TGTGCCAGCTCACCCCAGGAGATAGACAGGGGCGCGAACACCGGGGAGCTGTTTTTT,CASSPQEIDRGANTGELFF
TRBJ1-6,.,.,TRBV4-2,TGTGCCAGCAGCCAAAGGATGGCAGGGGCTGTCCATAATTCACCCCTCCACTTT,CASSQRMAGAVHNSPLHF
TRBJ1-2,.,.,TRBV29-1,TGCAGCGTTCCCTCCAGGGATGGCTACACCTTC,CSVPSRDGYTF
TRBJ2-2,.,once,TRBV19,TGTGCCAGTAGTACGGGGGACGCGAACACCGGGGAGCTGTTTTTT,CASSTGDANTGELFF
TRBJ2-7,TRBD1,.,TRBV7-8,TGTGCCAGCAGCTCCATGTCCCGGACAGGGTCCTACGAGCAGTACTTC,CASSSMSRTGSYEQYF
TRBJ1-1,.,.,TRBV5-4,TGTGCCAGCAGCGCGACAGGAGGAAGGGATCGTACTGAAGCTTTCTTT,CASSATGGRDRTEAFF
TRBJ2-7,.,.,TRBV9,TGTGCCAGCAGCGGGGGGCCATCCTACGAGCAGTACTTC,CASSGGPSYEQYF
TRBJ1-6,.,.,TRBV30,TGTGCCTGGAGTGCGGACACGGAACATTCACCCCTCCACTTT,CAWSADTEHSPLHF
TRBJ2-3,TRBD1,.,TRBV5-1,TGCGCCAGCAGCACTGGACAGGGGCTCACAGATACGCAGTATTTT,CASSTGQGLTDTQYF
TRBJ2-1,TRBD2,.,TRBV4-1,TGCGCCAGCAGCCTAGCGGGTACCCCCCTCGGTGAGCAGTTCTTC,CASSLAGTPLGEQFF
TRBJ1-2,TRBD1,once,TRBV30,TGTGCCTGGGCGGGGACAGAGTATGGCTACACCTTC,CAWAGTEYGYTF
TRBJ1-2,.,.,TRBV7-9,TGTGCCAGCAGCCCTCCCTTGGGCATGGCGGGCCGGGGCTACACCTTC,CASSPPLGMAGRGYTF
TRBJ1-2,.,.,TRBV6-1,TGTGCCATTACTGAGACAGGCTATGGCTACACCTTC,CAITETGYGYTF
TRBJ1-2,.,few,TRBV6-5,TGTGCCAGCAGAACCCTAGGGAGCGGCTACACCTTC,CASRTLGSGYTF
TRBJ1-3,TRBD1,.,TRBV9,TGTGCCAGCAGCGTGTCCCGGGACAGGCACTTCTCTGGAAACACCATATATTTT,CASSVSRDRHFSGNTIYF
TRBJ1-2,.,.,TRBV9,TGTGCCAGCAGCGTAGCTAGGGGCCATGGCTACACCTTC,CASSVARGHGYTF
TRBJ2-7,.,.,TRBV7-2,TGTGCCAGCAGCCAAGGCCCTGCCTGGGCATCCGAGCAGTACTTC,CASSQGPAWASEQYF
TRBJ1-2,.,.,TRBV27,TGTGCCAGCAGTCCATTCCAGGGATATGGCTACACCTTC,CASSPFQGYGYTF
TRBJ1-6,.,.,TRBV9,TGTGCCAGCAGCCGGGGGGGGCAGGGAGACTCACCCCTCCACTTT,CASSRGGQGDSPLHF
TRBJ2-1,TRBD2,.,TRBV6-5,TGTGCCAGCAGTTCCCGAGCGGGGAGCTCCTACAATGAGCAGTTCTTC,CASSSRAGSSYNEQFF
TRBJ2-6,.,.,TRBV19,TGTGCCAGTAGTATAGATCGCTCTGGGGCCAACGTCCTGACTTTC,CASSIDRSGANVLTF
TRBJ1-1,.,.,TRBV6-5,TGTGCCGGCGGGAACACTGAAGCTTTCTTT,CAGGNTEAFF
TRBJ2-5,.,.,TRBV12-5,TGTGCTAGTGGTTTGGCGACTTGGTACCAAGAGACCCAGTACTTC,CASGLATWYQETQYF
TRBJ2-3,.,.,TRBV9,TGTGCCAGCAGCGTAGGAGGTGTGACTAGCACAGATACGCAGTATTTT,CASSVGGVTSTDTQYF
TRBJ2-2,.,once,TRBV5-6,TGTGCCAGCAGCCAGGGGGGCACCGGGGAGCTGTTTTTT,CASSQGGTGELFF
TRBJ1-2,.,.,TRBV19,TGTGCCAGTAGTGAACAGTCCTTCTATGGCTACACCTTC,CASSEQSFYGYTF
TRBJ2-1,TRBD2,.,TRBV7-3,TGTGCCAGCAGCTTACCGGGGGGGCCGCCCAATGAGCAGTTCTTC,CASSLPGGPPNEQFF
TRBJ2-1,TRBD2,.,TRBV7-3,TGTGCCAGCAGCTCAACTAGCGGGAGGTACAATGAGCAGTTCTTC,CASSSTSGRYNEQFF
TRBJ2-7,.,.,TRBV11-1,TGTGCCAGCAGCTTACGGTCAGGGTCCTACGAGCAGTACTTC,CASSLRSGSYEQYF
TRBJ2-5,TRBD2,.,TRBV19,TGTGCCAGTTCTGGTAGCGGGGTGAACCAAGAGACCCAGTACTTC,CASSGSGVNQETQYF
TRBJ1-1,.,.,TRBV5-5,TGTGCCAGCAGGGAGGTCTCAGAAGCTTTCTTT,CASREVSEAFF
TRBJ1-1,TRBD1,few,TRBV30,TGTGCCTGGAGTGTACAGGGGGTCACTGAAGCTTTCTTT,CAWSVQGVTEAFF